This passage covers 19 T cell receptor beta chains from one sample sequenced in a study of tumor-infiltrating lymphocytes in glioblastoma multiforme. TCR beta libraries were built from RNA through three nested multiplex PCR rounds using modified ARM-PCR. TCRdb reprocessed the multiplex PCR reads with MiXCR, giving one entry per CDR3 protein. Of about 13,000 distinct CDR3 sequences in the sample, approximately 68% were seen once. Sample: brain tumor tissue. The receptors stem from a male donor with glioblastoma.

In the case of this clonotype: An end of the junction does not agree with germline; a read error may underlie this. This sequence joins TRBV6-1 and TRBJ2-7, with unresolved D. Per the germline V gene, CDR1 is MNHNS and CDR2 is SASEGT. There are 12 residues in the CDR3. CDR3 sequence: CASSDDPYERYF. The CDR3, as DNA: TGTGCCAGCAGTGACGATCCCTACGAGCGGTACTTC.

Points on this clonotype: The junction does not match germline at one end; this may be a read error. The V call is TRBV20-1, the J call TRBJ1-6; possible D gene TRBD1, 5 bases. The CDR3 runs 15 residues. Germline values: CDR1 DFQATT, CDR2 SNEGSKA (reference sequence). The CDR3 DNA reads TGCAGTGCAAGAGGGCGGGGCTCCGTGAATTCACCCATCCACTTT. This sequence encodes CSARGRGSVNSPIHF.

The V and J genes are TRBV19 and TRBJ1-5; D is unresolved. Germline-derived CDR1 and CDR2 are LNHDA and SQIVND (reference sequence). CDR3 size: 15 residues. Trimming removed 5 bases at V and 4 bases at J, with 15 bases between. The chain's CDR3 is CASSPTGGRNQPQHF. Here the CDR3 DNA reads TGTGCCAGTAGTCCCACGGGTGGCAGAAATCAGCCCCAGCATTTT.

This CDR3 reads CSARLGVPRYGYTF. The CDR3 DNA follows: TGCAGTGCTAGGTTGGGAGTTCCAAGATATGGCTACACCTTC. The chain couples TRBV20-1 to TRBJ1-2; D not certain. The CDR3 totals 14 residues. Between the trimmed V and J ends, which lost 3 bases and 5 bases, there was a span of 16 bases. Per the germline V gene, CDR1 is DFQATT and CDR2 is SNEGSKA (reference sequence).

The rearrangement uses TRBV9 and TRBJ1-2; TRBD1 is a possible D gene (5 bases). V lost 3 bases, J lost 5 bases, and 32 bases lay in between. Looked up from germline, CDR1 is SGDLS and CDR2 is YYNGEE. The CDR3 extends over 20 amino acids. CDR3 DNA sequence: TGTGCCAGCAGCGCAGGGCGTAGTTTGCGGTACCGGACGGGGTCGTATGGCTACACCTTC. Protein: CASSAGRSLRYRTGSYGYTF.

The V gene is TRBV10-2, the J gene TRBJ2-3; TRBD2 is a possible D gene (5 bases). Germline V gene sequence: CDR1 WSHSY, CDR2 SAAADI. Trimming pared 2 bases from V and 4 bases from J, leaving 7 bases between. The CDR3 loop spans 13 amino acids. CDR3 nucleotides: TGCGCCAGCAGTGAGGCCGGGGCAGATACGCAGTATTTT. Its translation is CASSEAGADTQYF.

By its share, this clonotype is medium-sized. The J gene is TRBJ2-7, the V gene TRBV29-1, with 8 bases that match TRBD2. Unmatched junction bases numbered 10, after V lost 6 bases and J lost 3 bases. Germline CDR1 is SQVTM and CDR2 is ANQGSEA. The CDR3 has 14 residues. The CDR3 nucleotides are TGCAGCGTACTCAGTGGCGGGGGGAACTACGAGCAGTACTTC. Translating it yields CSVLSGGGNYEQYF.

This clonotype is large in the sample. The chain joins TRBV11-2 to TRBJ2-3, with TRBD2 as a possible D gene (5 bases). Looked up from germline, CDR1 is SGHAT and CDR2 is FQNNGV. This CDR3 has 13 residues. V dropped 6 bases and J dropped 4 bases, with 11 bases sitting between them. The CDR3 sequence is CASRSPGSDTQYF. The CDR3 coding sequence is TGTGCCAGCAGGTCCCCGGGATCAGATACGCAGTATTTT. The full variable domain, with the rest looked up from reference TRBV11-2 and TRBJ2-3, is EAGVAQSPRYKIIEKRQSVAFWCNPISGHATLYWYQQILGQGPKLLIQFQNNGVVDDSQLPKDRFSAERLKGVDSTLKIQPAKLEDSAVYLCASRSPGSDTQYFGPGTRLTVL.

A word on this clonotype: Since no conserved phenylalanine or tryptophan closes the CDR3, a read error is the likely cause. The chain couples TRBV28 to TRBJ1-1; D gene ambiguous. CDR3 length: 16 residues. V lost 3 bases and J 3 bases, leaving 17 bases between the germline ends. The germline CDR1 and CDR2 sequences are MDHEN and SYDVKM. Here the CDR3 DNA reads TGTGCCAGCAGTTTCGACATGGAGATTACTTACACTGAAGCTTTCTTG. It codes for CASSFDMEITYTEAFL.

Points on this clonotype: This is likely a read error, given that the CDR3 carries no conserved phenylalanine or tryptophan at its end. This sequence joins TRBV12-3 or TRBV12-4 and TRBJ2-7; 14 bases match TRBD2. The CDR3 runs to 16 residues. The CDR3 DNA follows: TGTGTCAGCAGTTCCGGGACTAGCGGGAGAGACTACGAGCAGTACTTG. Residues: CVSSSGTSGRDYEQYL.

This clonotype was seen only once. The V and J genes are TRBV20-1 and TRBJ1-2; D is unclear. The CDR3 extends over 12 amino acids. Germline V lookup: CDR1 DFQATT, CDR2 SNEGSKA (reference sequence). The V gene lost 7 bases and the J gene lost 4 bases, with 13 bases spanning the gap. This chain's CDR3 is CSVSEVSYGYTF. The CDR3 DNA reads TGCAGTGTTAGTGAAGTGAGCTATGGCTACACCTTC.

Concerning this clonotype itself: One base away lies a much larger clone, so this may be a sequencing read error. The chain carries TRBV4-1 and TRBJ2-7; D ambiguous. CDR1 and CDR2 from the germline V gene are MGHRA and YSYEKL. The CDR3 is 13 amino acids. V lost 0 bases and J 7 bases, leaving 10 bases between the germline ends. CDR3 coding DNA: TGCGCCAGCAGCCAAGACTACCTCAATGAGCAGTACTTC. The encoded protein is CASSQDYLNEQYF.

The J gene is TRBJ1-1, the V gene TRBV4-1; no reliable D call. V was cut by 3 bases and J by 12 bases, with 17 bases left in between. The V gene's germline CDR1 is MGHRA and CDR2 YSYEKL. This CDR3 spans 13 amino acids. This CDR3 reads CASSQEISTETFF. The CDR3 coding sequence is TGCGCCAGCAGCCAGGAGATTTCGACTGAGACTTTCTTT.

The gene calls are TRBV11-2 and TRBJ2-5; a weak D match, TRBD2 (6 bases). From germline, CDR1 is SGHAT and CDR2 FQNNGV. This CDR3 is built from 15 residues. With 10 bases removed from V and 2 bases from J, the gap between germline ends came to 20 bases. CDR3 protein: CANSIPGVGQETQYF. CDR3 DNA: TGTGCCAACAGTATTCCGGGAGTGGGGCAAGAGACCCAGTACTTC.

DNA for the CDR3: TGTGCCAGCAGTTTATCACAGATCCAAAGGACCCAGTACTTC. Translation: CASSLSQIQRTQYF. The genes are TRBV28 and TRBJ2-5; D is uncertain. CDR1 is MDHEN, CDR2 SYDVKM, per germline. Trimming pared 1 base from V and 7 bases from J, leaving 13 bases between. The CDR3 is made up of 14 amino acids. Based on the CDR3 plus reference TRBV28 and TRBJ2-5, the full variable domain is DVKVTQSSRYLVKRTGEKVFLECVQDMDHENMFWYRQDPGLGLRLIYFSYDVKMKEKGDIPEGYSVSREKKERFSLILESASTNQTSMYLCASSLSQIQRTQYFGPGTRLLVL.

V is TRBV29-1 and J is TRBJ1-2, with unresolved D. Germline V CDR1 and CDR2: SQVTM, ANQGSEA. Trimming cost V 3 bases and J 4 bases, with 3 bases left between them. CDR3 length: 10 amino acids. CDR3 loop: CSVDSYGYTF. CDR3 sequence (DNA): TGCAGCGTTGACAGCTATGGCTACACCTTC.

In nucleotides, the CDR3 is TGTGCCAGCAGCTTATTCCCTGGGACAGGGTTTCCTTACGAGCAGTACTTC. It is translated as CASSLFPGTGFPYEQYF. The gene calls are TRBV11-2 and TRBJ2-7; 9 bases align to TRBD1. Germline CDR1 and CDR2: SGHAT and FQNNGV. CDR3 length: 17 residues. The V and J ends lost 2 bases and 4 bases, in that order; junction bases with no gene match: 12.

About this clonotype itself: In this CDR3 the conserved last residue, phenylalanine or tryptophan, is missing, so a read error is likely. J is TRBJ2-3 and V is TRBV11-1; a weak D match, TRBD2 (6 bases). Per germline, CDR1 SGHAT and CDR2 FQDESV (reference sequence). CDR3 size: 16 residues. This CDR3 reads CASSSFGGGVSDTQYL. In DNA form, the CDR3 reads TGTGCCAGTAGCTCGTTTGGTGGAGGGGTCTCAGATACGCAGTATTTG.

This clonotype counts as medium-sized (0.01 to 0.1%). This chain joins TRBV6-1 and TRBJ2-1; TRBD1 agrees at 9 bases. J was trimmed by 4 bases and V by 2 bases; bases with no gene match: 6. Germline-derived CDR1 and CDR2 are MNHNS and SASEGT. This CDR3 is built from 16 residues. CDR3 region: CASSELDRGPYNEQFF. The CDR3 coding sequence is TGTGCCAGCAGTGAACTGGACAGGGGCCCTTACAATGAGCAGTTCTTC.